This T cell receptor (beta chain) was sequenced for a study of cytomegalovirus exposure and HLA in healthy donors. Study details: An earlier analysis found 120 million or so unique TCR beta sequences from about 190 million T cells. General study points: Per published accounts, TCR beta sequences correctly predicted the HLA-A and HLA-B alleles of most subjects.

Regarding this clone: The antigen remains unidentified.

In the PCR, 60 Vbeta and 13 Jbeta primers were used. The table came from immunoSEQ multiplex PCR; TCRdb's copy has only in-frame clones and leaves some out. The table lists fewer than 85,000 clones, around 78% of them singletons. Germline CDR1 is SGHDN and CDR2 is FVKESK. The V end lost 4 bases, the J end lost 2 bases, and 12 bases lay between the germline ends. The CDR3 covers 14 residues. The receptor was isolated from a male donor in good health and CMV-seropositive. V and J are TRBV14 and TRBJ2-7; D uncertain. The sequenced sample consisted of PBMCs. The CDR3 here is CASSRAGPAYEQYF. For the CDR3, the DNA is TGTGCCAGCAGCCGAGCAGGTCCGGCCTACGAGCAGTACTTC.